This T cell receptor (beta chain) was identified during a study of blood T cell repertoires in COVID-19. Using immunoSEQ multiplex PCR, the repertoire was profiled, and TCRdb retains in-frame clones only, with some absent. The data contain 170,000 or so clones, 84% of them singletons. Germline CDR1 MNHEY, CDR2 SVGAGI. There are 15 residues in the CDR3. V lost 3 bases to trimming and J lost 7 bases; unmatched junction nucleotides: 8. This chain links TRBV6-5 with TRBJ2-7, with TRBD1 identical over 11 bases. Sequenced sample: peripheral blood. The TCR sequence derives from a man aged 18 to 30 with active or convalescent COVID-19. The CDR3 DNA reads as TGTGCCAGCAGTTATCCCGGACAGGGGGCAGGGGAGCAGTACTTC. Its translation is CASSYPGQGAGEQYF.